The 14 T cell receptor beta chains in this list originate from one sample, sequenced in a study of T cell responses to AZD1222 COVID-19 vaccine. Repertoires were generated with immunoSEQ multiplex PCR, while TCRdb's copy carries only in-frame clones and drops some. The sample contains 75,000 to 100,000 clones, roughly nine tenths of which appear only once. The sample in question was peripheral blood, obtained on day 0 of AZD1222 vaccination. These receptors came from an adult in good health.

V and J are TRBV4-3 and TRBJ1-2; 8 nucleotides agree with TRBD1. Germline V gene sequence: CDR1 LGHNA, CDR2 YSLEER. This CDR3 region has 16 residues. V lost 1 base, J lost 8 bases, and 12 bases stayed unmatched. The CDR3 loop reads CASSQVQGAGRFGYTF. The CDR3 DNA reads as TGCGCCAGCAGCCAAGTGCAGGGGGCAGGGCGGTTCGGCTACACCTTC.

About this clone: At one end the junction does not follow the germline gene, possibly because of a read error. V is TRBV6-2 or TRBV6-3 and J is TRBJ1-2, with D uncertain. Germline CDR1 reads MNHEY; CDR2 reads SVGEGT. The CDR3 has 13 amino acids. The DNA of the CDR3 is TGTGCCAGCAGTCCATCCCCGGGCCCTGAGGTCTCCTTC. It codes for CASSPSPGPEVSF.

The chain recombines TRBV7-9 with TRBJ1-1; D ambiguous. V dropped 1 base and J dropped 1 base, with 4 bases sitting between them. CDR3 length: 13 residues. The germline CDR1 and CDR2 sequences are SEHNR and FQNEAQ (reference sequence). The CDR3 loop is CASSLETNTEAFF. The CDR3 coding sequence is TGTGCCAGCAGCTTAGAGACGAACACTGAAGCTTTCTTT.

The V call is TRBV18, the J call TRBJ2-3; D unclear. The CDR3 loop spans 13 amino acids. Trimming stripped 4 bases from V and 4 bases from J, with 9 bases between. From germline, CDR1 is KGHSH and CDR2 LQKENI. CDR3 amino acids: CASSLSLSDTQYF. CDR3 nucleotide sequence: TGTGCCAGCTCACTCTCCCTCTCAGATACGCAGTATTTT.

Written as DNA, the CDR3 is TGTGCCAGCAGTGAGGAAGGACAGGGGTATGGCTACACCTTC. It translates to CASSEEGQGYGYTF. This chain joins TRBV2 and TRBJ1-2, with 9 nucleotides matching TRBD1. Germline assignment: CDR1 SNHLY and CDR2 FYNNEI. The CDR3 contains 14 residues. The J segment lost 5 bases and the V segment lost 3 bases, leaving 4 bases of the junction unmatched.

The rearrangement links TRBV9 to TRBJ2-3; 11 bases match TRBD2. This CDR3 comprises 17 residues. With V trimmed by 2 bases and J by 0 bases, 5 bases remained unmatched. The germline V gene encodes CDR1 SGDLS and CDR2 YYNGEE. The CDR3 DNA follows: TGTGCCAGCAGCGTTACTAGCGGGGGTGCTAGCACAGATACGCAGTATTTT. Translated, it gives CASSVTSGGASTDTQYF.

The chain carries TRBV7-8 and TRBJ1-5; maybe TRBD1 (6 bases). Germline CDR1 is SGHVS and CDR2 is FQNEAQ. The V gene lost 6 bases and the J gene lost 1 base, with 10 bases spanning the gap. The CDR3 totals 14 residues. The CDR3 here is CASSLTGSNQPQHF. In nucleotides, the CDR3 is TGTGCCAGCAGTTTAACAGGGAGCAATCAGCCCCAGCATTTT.

V is TRBV7-9 and J is TRBJ1-1; D not certain. V lost 4 bases and J lost 1, with 10 bases in between. Germline loops: CDR1 SEHNR, CDR2 FQNEAQ (reference sequence). This CDR3 contains 14 residues. The CDR3 loop is CASSWTTANTEAFF. Written as DNA, the CDR3 is TGTGCCAGCAGCTGGACGACGGCGAACACTGAAGCTTTCTTT.

The V call is TRBV2, the J call TRBJ2-3, with D unresolved. In germline, CDR1 is SNHLY, CDR2 FYNNEI. V lost 6 bases, J lost 2 bases, and 9 bases lay in between. CDR3 length equals 13 residues. CDR3 sequence: CASRGWTTDTQYF. CDR3 coding DNA: TGTGCCAGCAGGGGGTGGACCACAGATACGCAGTATTTT.

The V and J genes are TRBV5-4 and TRBJ1-6, with D perhaps matching TRBD1 (5 bases). Per the germline V gene, CDR1 is SGHNT and CDR2 is YYREEE (reference sequence). The CDR3 runs 15 residues. V lost 0 bases to trimming and J lost 7 bases, with 11 bases between them. This CDR3 reads CASSLDRGFNSPLHF. DNA for the CDR3: TGTGCCAGCAGCTTGGATAGGGGATTCAATTCACCCCTCCACTTT.

V is TRBV7-2 and J is TRBJ2-3, with D uncertain. Germline loops: CDR1 SGHTA, CDR2 FQGNSA. The CDR3 runs to 16 residues. Trimming shortened V by 5 bases and J by 6 bases, and 21 bases separated the two germline ends. CDR3 sequence (DNA): TGTGCCAGCAGCGGCTTCGCGGCCAGGAGAGGCGATACGCAGTATTTT. Its translation: CASSGFAARRGDTQYF. The full variable domain, with the rest looked up from reference TRBV7-2 and TRBJ2-3, is GAGVSQSPSNKVTEKGKDVELRCDPISGHTALYWYRQSLGQGLEFLIYFQGNSAPDKSGLPSDRFSAERTGGSVSTLTIQRTQQEDSAVYLCASSGFAARRGDTQYFGPGTRLTVL.

About this clone itself: One end of the junction varies from germline; a read error may be responsible. This chain connects TRBV7-8 to TRBJ2-7, with 9 bases identical to TRBD2. This CDR3 comprises 13 residues. Germline V gene sequence: CDR1 SGHVS, CDR2 FQNEAQ. Written as DNA, the CDR3 is TGTGCCAGCAGCTTAAGCGTAGCGGGGGCGCGCCGGTTC. Protein product: CASSLSVAGARRF.

The CDR3 bases are TGTGCCTGGAGTGTAGACAGCAATTCACCCCTCCACTTT. Amino acid sequence: CAWSVDSNSPLHF. The chain uses TRBV30 and TRBJ1-6, with D tentatively TRBD1 (5 bases). V lost 0 bases to trimming and J lost 7 bases, with 7 bases between them. Germline values: CDR1 GTSNPN, CDR2 SVGIG (reference sequence). CDR3 length equals 13 residues.

This sequence joins TRBV27 and TRBJ2-3; 9 bases agree with TRBD1. Germline V gene data show CDR1 as MNHEY and CDR2 as SMNVEV (reference sequence). The V and J ends lost 5 bases and 4 bases, in that order; junction bases with no gene match: 7. The CDR3 totals 15 residues. The CDR3 is CASSPLDRGPDTQYF. The DNA for the CDR3 is TGTGCCAGCAGTCCCTTGGACAGGGGACCAGATACGCAGTATTTT.